The rows below give T cell receptor beta chains drawn from one sample of a study of T cell responses to AZD1222 COVID-19 vaccine. This table comes from immunoSEQ multiplex PCR, and its TCRdb copy is limited to in-frame clones, with some not included. The repertoire includes 54,000 or so clones, 80% to 90% of them detected once, and about 15% sits in the top ten. The sample in question was peripheral blood, obtained on day 0 of AZD1222 vaccination. These TCRs come from an adult in good health. CDR3s include the opening cysteine and the closing phenylalanine or tryptophan. Each record gives: J gene, V gene, clone size, D gene, CDR3 protein, CDR3 DNA. D genes are given only for firm matches. For some rows the clone size is stated as once, few or many, or as a class when expanded; others skip it.

J: TRBJ2-7; V: TRBV5-1; size: NA; D: TRBD2; CDR3: CASSPDLAGVPNEQYF; DNA: TGCGCCAGCAGCCCGGATCTAGCGGGAGTCCCCAACGAGCAGTACTTC
J: TRBJ1-4; V: TRBV19; size: NA; D: NA; CDR3: CASSLGATNEKLFF; DNA: TGTGCCAGTAGCTTGGGAGCAACTAATGAAAAACTGTTTTTT
J: TRBJ1-2; V: TRBV27; size: NA; D: NA; CDR3: CASSFRQGHGYTF; DNA: TGTGCCAGCAGTTTCCGGCAGGGGCATGGCTACACCTTC
J: TRBJ1-2; V: TRBV25-1; size: NA; D: NA; CDR3: CASSEASYLNYGYTF; DNA: TGTGCCAGCAGTGAAGCGAGCTATCTTAACTATGGCTACACCTTC
J: TRBJ2-1; V: TRBV7-9; size: once; D: NA; CDR3: CASSQKRLDYGEQFF; DNA: TGTGCCAGCAGCCAAAAAAGACTGGACTACGGAGAGCAGTTCTTC
J: TRBJ2-2; V: TRBV11-1; size: NA; D: TRBD2; CDR3: CASSSETSGNTGELFF; DNA: TGTGCCAGCAGTTCAGAGACTAGCGGGAACACCGGGGAGCTGTTTTTT
J: TRBJ1-2; V: TRBV3-1/TRBV3-2; size: few; D: NA; CDR3: CASSQDRKGKWYGYTF; DNA: TGTGCCAGCAGCCAAGATCGCAAGGGTAAGTGGTATGGCTACACCTTC
J: TRBJ2-1; V: TRBV7-2; size: NA; D: TRBD2; CDR3: CASSLSVAGVYSNEQFF; DNA: TGTGCCAGCAGCTTATCGGTAGCGGGAGTGTATAGCAATGAGCAGTTCTTC
J: TRBJ2-1; V: TRBV3-1/TRBV3-2; size: NA; D: NA; CDR3: CASSQRGDSEQFF; DNA: TGTGCCAGCAGTCAGAGGGGGGACTCGGAGCAGTTCTTC
J: TRBJ2-3; V: TRBV11-3; size: NA; D: TRBD1; CDR3: CASSPGQDLSTDTQYF; DNA: TGTGCCAGCAGCCCCGGACAGGACCTTAGCACAGATACGCAGTATTTT
J: TRBJ2-1; V: TRBV11-3; size: few; D: NA; CDR3: CASTSGREIHEQFF; DNA: TGTGCCAGCACCTCAGGAAGGGAGATCCATGAGCAGTTCTTC
J: TRBJ2-3; V: TRBV7-9; size: NA; D: NA; CDR3: CASSLPGGWDTQYF; DNA: TGTGCCAGCAGCTTGCCCGGAGGTTGGGATACGCAGTATTTT
J: TRBJ1-2; V: TRBV24-1; size: NA; D: NA; CDR3: CATSDETYGYTF; DNA: TGTGCCACCAGTGACGAGACTTATGGCTACACCTTC
J: TRBJ2-7; V: TRBV30; size: NA; D: TRBD1; CDR3: CACATGIGYEQYF; DNA: TGTGCCTGTGCGACAGGGATCGGATACGAGCAGTACTTC
J: TRBJ1-1; V: TRBV18; size: NA; D: NA; CDR3: CASSSLGGEAFF; DNA: TGTGCCAGCTCTTCCTTGGGGGGAGAGGCTTTCTTT
J: TRBJ1-2; V: TRBV12-3/TRBV12-4; size: NA; D: NA; CDR3: CASSYGTLGGYTF; DNA: TGTGCCAGCAGTTACGGGACGCTCGGCGGCTACACCTTC
J: TRBJ1-6; V: TRBV5-5; size: once; D: NA; CDR3: CASRFRGLEDSPLHF; DNA: TGTGCCAGCAGGTTTCGTGGGTTAGAAGATTCACCCCTCCACTTT
J: TRBJ2-1; V: TRBV11-3; size: NA; D: TRBD2; CDR3: CASSQGLAGKMNEQFF; DNA: TGTGCCAGCAGCCAAGGACTAGCGGGAAAAATGAATGAGCAGTTCTTC
J: TRBJ2-7; V: TRBV18; size: NA; D: NA; CDR3: CASSPRDYEQYF; DNA: TGTGCCAGCTCACCCCGAGACTACGAGCAGTACTTC
J: TRBJ1-2; V: TRBV4-1; size: once; D: TRBD1; CDR3: CASSPGTGLANYGYTF; DNA: TGCGCCAGCAGCCCAGGGACAGGACTCGCCAACTATGGCTACACCTTC
J: TRBJ1-4; V: TRBV19; size: NA; D: TRBD1; CDR3: CASSPTGGTNEKLFF; DNA: TGTGCCAGTAGCCCTACAGGGGGAACTAATGAAAAACTGTTTTTT
J: TRBJ1-3; V: TRBV30; size: NA; D: NA; CDR3: CAWRPHGNTIYF; DNA: TGTGCCTGGAGGCCGCACGGAAACACCATATATTTT
J: TRBJ2-7; V: TRBV6-2/TRBV6-3; size: NA; D: NA; CDR3: CASSYPFGAQGNEQYF; DNA: TGTGCCAGCAGTTACCCCTTCGGTGCACAGGGTAACGAGCAGTACTTC
J: TRBJ1-5; V: TRBV3-1/TRBV3-2; size: NA; D: NA; CDR3: CASSQWGENQPQHF; DNA: TGTGCCAGCAGCCAGTGGGGAGAGAATCAGCCCCAGCATTTT
J: TRBJ1-5; V: TRBV7-2; size: NA; D: TRBD1; CDR3: CASSLTGGSNQPQHF; DNA: TGTGCCAGCAGCCTGACAGGGGGGAGCAATCAGCCCCAGCATTTT
J: TRBJ2-1; V: TRBV21-1; size: NA; D: NA; CDR3: CASSKGGGWGTGGNEQFF; DNA: TGTGCCAGCAGCAAAGGAGGGGGATGGGGGACAGGCGGCAATGAGCAGTTCTTC
J: TRBJ1-5; V: TRBV19; size: NA; D: NA; CDR3: CARTDNRPRNQPQHF; DNA: TGTGCCAGAACGGACAACCGACCTCGCAATCAGCCCCAGCATTTT
J: TRBJ2-2; V: TRBV5-1; size: NA; D: TRBD1; CDR3: CASSATGTGRTGELFF; DNA: TGCGCCAGCAGCGCGACCGGGACAGGGAGGACCGGGGAGCTGTTTTTT
J: TRBJ1-1; V: TRBV7-5; size: few; D: NA; CDR3: CARSFDPPEQVGGNTEAFF; DNA: TGTGCCAGAAGCTTTGATCCCCCCGAACAGGTGGGGGGAAACACTGAAGCTTTCTTT
J: TRBJ2-1; V: TRBV2; size: NA; D: NA; CDR3: CASRGLPEQFF; DNA: TGTGCCAGCAGGGGACTGCCTGAGCAGTTCTTC
J: TRBJ2-5; V: TRBV20-1; size: NA; D: NA; CDR3: CSATGQETQYF; DNA: TGCAGTGCTACAGGGCAAGAGACCCAGTACTTC
J: TRBJ2-7; V: TRBV11-3; size: once; D: NA; CDR3: CASSHTAYEQYF; DNA: TGTGCCAGCAGCCACACCGCCTACGAGCAGTACTTC
J: TRBJ1-2; V: TRBV27; size: few; D: NA; CDR3: CASSFGLGNYGYTF; DNA: TGTGCCAGCAGTTTCGGCCTGGGGAACTATGGCTACACCTTC
J: TRBJ1-1; V: TRBV29-1; size: NA; D: TRBD1; CDR3: CSVARGGTEAFF; DNA: TGCAGCGTTGCCAGGGGGGGCACTGAAGCTTTCTTT
J: TRBJ2-7; V: TRBV5-5; size: once; D: TRBD2; CDR3: CASSSRTSAAYEQYF; DNA: TGTGCCAGCAGCTCCCGGACTAGCGCAGCCTACGAGCAGTACTTC
J: TRBJ1-6; V: TRBV9; size: NA; D: NA; CDR3: CASSPGQYNSPLHF; DNA: TGTGCCAGCAGCCCCGGACAGTATAATTCACCCCTCCACTTT
J: TRBJ2-2; V: TRBV6-5; size: once; D: TRBD2; CDR3: CASSSTSGNTGELFF; DNA: TGTGCCAGCAGTTCGACTAGCGGGAACACCGGGGAGCTGTTTTTT
J: TRBJ2-7; V: TRBV12-5; size: NA; D: NA; CDR3: CASGLVLDEQYF; DNA: TGTGCTAGTGGTTTGGTTCTCGACGAGCAGTACTTC
J: TRBJ1-6; V: TRBV6-5; size: NA; D: TRBD1; CDR3: CASSSPQDRASPLHF; DNA: TGTGCCAGCAGTTCCCCTCAGGACAGGGCCTCACCCCTCCACTTT
J: TRBJ2-3; V: TRBV19; size: NA; D: NA; CDR3: CAIQIGDTQYF; DNA: TGTGCCATCCAAATCGGGGATACGCAGTATTTT
J: TRBJ2-1; V: TRBV6-5; size: NA; D: NA; CDR3: CASLSRQGSYNEQFF; DNA: TGTGCCAGCCTCTCCCGGCAAGGCTCCTACAATGAGCAGTTCTTC
J: TRBJ1-6; V: TRBV7-2; size: NA; D: TRBD1; CDR3: CASSPRTGDNSPLHF; DNA: TGTGCCAGCAGCCCTAGGACAGGGGATAATTCACCCCTCCACTTT
J: TRBJ2-1; V: TRBV19; size: NA; D: NA; CDR3: CASSFSSSPYNEQFF; DNA: TGTGCCAGTAGTTTCTCTAGTTCCCCCTACAATGAGCAGTTCTTC
J: TRBJ2-1; V: TRBV5-1; size: NA; D: NA; CDR3: CASSLVGVGDNEQFF; DNA: TGCGCCAGCAGCTTGGTCGGAGTAGGTGACAATGAGCAGTTCTTC
J: TRBJ2-2; V: TRBV6-6; size: NA; D: NA; CDR3: CASSRPRQGGNTGELFF; DNA: TGTGCCAGCAGTCGCCCCCGACAGGGAGGGAACACCGGGGAGCTGTTTTTT
J: TRBJ2-5; V: TRBV5-1; size: NA; D: NA; CDR3: CASSVGRSSTETQYF; DNA: TGCGCCAGCAGTGTTGGGAGATCCAGCACAGAGACCCAGTACTTC
J: TRBJ1-2; V: TRBV6-4; size: NA; D: NA; CDR3: CASSDSSGFMGYTF; DNA: TGTGCCAGCAGTGACTCTTCAGGTTTTATGGGCTACACCTTC
J: TRBJ1-2; V: TRBV7-2; size: few; D: NA; CDR3: CASRKEEFGNYGYTF; DNA: TGTGCCAGCAGAAAAGAGGAGTTTGGAAACTATGGCTACACCTTC
J: TRBJ2-2; V: TRBV15; size: NA; D: TRBD1; CDR3: CATSRDATGVKGGELFF; DNA: TGTGCCACCAGCAGAGATGCTACAGGGGTAAAAGGCGGGGAGCTGTTTTTT
J: TRBJ2-1; V: TRBV5-1; size: NA; D: TRBD2; CDR3: CASSFSSGSSNEQFF; DNA: TGCGCCAGCTCATTCTCTAGCGGGAGTTCCAATGAGCAGTTCTTC
J: TRBJ2-7; V: TRBV4-2; size: NA; D: TRBD1; CDR3: CASSLGTGRYEQYF; DNA: TGTGCCAGCAGCCTTGGGACAGGGCGGTACGAGCAGTACTTC
J: TRBJ2-5; V: TRBV2; size: NA; D: TRBD2; CDR3: CASRGLVRETQYF; DNA: TGTGCCAGCAGAGGACTAGTTCGGGAGACCCAGTACTTC